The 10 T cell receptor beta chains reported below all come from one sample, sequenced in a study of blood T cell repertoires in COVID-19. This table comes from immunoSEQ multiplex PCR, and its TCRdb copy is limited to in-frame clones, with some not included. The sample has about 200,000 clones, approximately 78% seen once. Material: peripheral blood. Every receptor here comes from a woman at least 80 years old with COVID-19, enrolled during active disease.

CDR3 bases: TGTGCCAGCAGCTTAGGGGCAGGGTCCTACAATGAGCAGTTCTTC. The encoded protein is CASSLGAGSYNEQFF. The J gene is TRBJ2-1, the V gene TRBV7-2; D perhaps matches TRBD1 (5 bases). CDR1 is SGHTA, CDR2 FQGNSA, per germline. This CDR3 contains 15 residues. V gave up 1 base and J gave up 1 base, with 8 bases separating them.

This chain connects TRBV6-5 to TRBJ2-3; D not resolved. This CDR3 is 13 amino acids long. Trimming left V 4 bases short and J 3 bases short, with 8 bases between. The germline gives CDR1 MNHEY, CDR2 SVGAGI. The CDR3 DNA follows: TGTGCCAGCAGTTCGACACGAACAGATACGCAGTATTTT. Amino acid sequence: CASSSTRTDTQYF.

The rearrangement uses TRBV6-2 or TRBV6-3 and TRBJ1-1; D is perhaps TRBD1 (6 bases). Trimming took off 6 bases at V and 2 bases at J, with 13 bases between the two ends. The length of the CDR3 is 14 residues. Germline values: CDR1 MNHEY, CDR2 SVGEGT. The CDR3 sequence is CASSPQGINTEAFF. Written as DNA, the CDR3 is TGTGCCAGCAGCCCACAGGGAATCAACACTGAAGCTTTCTTT.

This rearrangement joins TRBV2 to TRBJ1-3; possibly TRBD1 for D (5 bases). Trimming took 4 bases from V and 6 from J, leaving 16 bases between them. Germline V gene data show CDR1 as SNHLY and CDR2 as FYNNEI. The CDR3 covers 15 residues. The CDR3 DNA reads TGTGCCAGCAGTGCAGACGCGGGGACCTCAAACACCATATATTTT. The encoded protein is CASSADAGTSNTIYF.

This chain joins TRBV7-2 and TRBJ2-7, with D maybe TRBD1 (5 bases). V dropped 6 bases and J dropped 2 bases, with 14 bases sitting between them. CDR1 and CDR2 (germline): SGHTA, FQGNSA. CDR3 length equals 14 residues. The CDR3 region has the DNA TGTGCCAGCAGGCAGGGTTTAGGGACCTACGAGCAGTACTTC. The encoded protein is CASRQGLGTYEQYF.

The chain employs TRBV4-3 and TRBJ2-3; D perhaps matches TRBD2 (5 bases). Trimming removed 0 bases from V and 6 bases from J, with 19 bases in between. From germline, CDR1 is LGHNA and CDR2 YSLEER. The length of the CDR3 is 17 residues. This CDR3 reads CASSQEGAVLRADTQYF. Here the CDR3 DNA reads TGCGCCAGCAGCCAAGAGGGAGCGGTGCTGAGAGCCGATACGCAGTATTTT.

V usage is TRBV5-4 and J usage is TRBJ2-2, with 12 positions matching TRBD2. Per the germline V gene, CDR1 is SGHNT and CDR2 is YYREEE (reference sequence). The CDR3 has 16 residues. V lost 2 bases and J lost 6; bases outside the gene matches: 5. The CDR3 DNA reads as TGTGCCAGCAGCTTAGGACTAGCGGGACGGGCCGGGGAGCTGTTTTTT. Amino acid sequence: CASSLGLAGRAGELFF.

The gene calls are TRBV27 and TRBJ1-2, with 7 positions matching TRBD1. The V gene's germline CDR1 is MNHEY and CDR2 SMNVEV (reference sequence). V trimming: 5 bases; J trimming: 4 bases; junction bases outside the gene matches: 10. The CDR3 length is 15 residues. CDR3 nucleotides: TGTGCCAGCAGTCCCGACAGGGTCAGGGGCTATGGCTACACCTTC. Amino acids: CASSPDRVRGYGYTF.

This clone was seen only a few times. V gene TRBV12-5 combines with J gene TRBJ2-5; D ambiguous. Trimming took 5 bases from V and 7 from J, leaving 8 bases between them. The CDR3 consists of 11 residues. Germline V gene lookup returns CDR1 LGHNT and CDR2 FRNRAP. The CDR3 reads CASGPPGTQYF. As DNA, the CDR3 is TGTGCTAGTGGTCCCCCGGGGACCCAGTACTTC.

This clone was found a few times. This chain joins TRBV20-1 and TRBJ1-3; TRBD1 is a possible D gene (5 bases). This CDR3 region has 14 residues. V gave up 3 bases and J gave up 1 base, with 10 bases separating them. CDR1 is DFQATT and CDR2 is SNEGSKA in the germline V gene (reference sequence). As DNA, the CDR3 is TGCAGTGCTAGTGTGGGGACTTCTGGAAACACCATATATTTT. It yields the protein CSASVGTSGNTIYF.